The 14 T cell receptor beta chains presented below share a single source sample, sequenced in a study of blood T cells in healthy people across ages. PCR was performed a second time for roughly 7 to 11 cycles using a sample-barcoded 5' primer and a J-beta primer mix. TCRdb ran MiXCR on the 5' RACE reads and lists one entry per CDR3 protein. The sample lists some 1.5 million distinct CDR3 sequences, 28% occurring once. Sequencing was done on a sample of blood. These TCRs come from a woman aged 30 to 39 in good health.

This clonotype was recorded a few times. The rearrangement links TRBV20-1 to TRBJ2-1; tentatively, D is TRBD2 (5 bases). The CDR3 sequence is 13 residues long. CDR1 is DFQATT, CDR2 SNEGSKA, per germline (reference sequence). CDR3 sequence reads: CSGIESGNNEQFF. The DNA of the CDR3 is TGCAGCGGTATCGAAAGCGGAAACAATGAGCAGTTCTTC.

This clonotype was seen at least ten times. The rearrangement links TRBV7-6 to TRBJ2-3; 7 bases map to TRBD1. Trimming removed 5 bases from V and 2 bases from J; junction bases left unmatched: 10. This CDR3 has 16 amino acids. CDR1 and CDR2 (germline): SGHVS, FNYEAQ. The CDR3 nucleotides read TGTGCCAGCAGCATTAGACAGGGCTCGTACACAGATACGCAGTATTTT. Amino acids: CASSIRQGSYTDTQYF.

At least ten counts were recorded for this clonotype. The genes are TRBV7-2 and TRBJ2-1, with 7 positions matching TRBD1. Germline assignment: CDR1 SGHTA and CDR2 FQGNSA. Unmatched junction bases numbered 5, after V lost 5 bases and J lost 4 bases. The CDR3 contains 14 residues. CDR3 bases: TGTGCCAGCAGCATAGACAGGGTTTACAATGAGCAGTTCTTC. This encodes CASSIDRVYNEQFF.

The V gene is TRBV25-1, the J gene TRBJ2-1; TRBD2 might be the D (6 bases). V was trimmed by 3 bases and J by 5 bases, leaving 8 bases between them. The CDR3 totals 13 residues. The germline V gene has CDR1 MGHDK and CDR2 SYGVNS. CDR3 sequence (DNA): TGTGCCAGCAGTGAGCGGGGAAACAATGAGCAGTTCTTC. As protein: CASSERGNNEQFF.

This clonotype was seen ten or more times. The genes are TRBV15 and TRBJ2-7, with 8 bases lining up with TRBD2. The V gene's germline CDR1 is LNHNV and CDR2 YYDKDF (reference sequence). This CDR3 is built from 18 residues. J was trimmed by 4 bases and V by 3 bases; bases with no gene match: 17. DNA for the CDR3: TGTGCCACCAGCAGCTCCTATTCAGGGCGCGGGGGGAGTTACGAGCAGTACTTC. Its translation: CATSSSYSGRGGSYEQYF.

This clonotype turned up a few times. The rearrangement uses TRBV2 and TRBJ1-2, with 11 positions matching TRBD1. V lost 1 base to trimming and J lost 5 bases; unmatched junction nucleotides: 6. This CDR3 contains 16 residues. Germline V CDR1 and CDR2: SNHLY, FYNNEI. CDR3 sequence: CASSEGGTGGAYGYTF. The CDR3 DNA sequence: TGTGCCAGCAGTGAAGGAGGGACAGGGGGGGCATATGGCTACACCTTC.

The CDR3 sequence: CASSWRYGSQETQYF. CDR3 nucleotide sequence: TGTGCCAGCAGCTGGCGGTATGGTAGCCAAGAGACCCAGTACTTC. The gene calls are TRBV7-2 and TRBJ2-5; D is undetermined. The CDR3 runs 15 residues. V lost 4 bases and J lost 1, with 13 bases in between. CDR1 is SGHTA and CDR2 is FQGNSA in the germline V gene. The full variable domain, completed using reference TRBV7-2 and TRBJ2-5, is GAGVSQSPSNKVTEKGKDVELRCDPISGHTALYWYRQSLGQGLEFLIYFQGNSAPDKSGLPSDRFSAERTGGSVSTLTIQRTQQEDSAVYLCASSWRYGSQETQYFGPGTRLLVL.

The V call is TRBV13, the J call TRBJ2-5; TRBD1 might be the D (6 bases). The germline gives CDR1 PRHDT, CDR2 FYEKMQ (reference sequence). V lost 6 bases and J 2 bases, leaving 13 bases between the germline ends. The CDR3 spans 14 residues. CDR3 DNA: TGTGCCAGCAGTGATTGGACAGCTCAAGAGACCCAGTACTTC. This translates into CASSDWTAQETQYF.

J is TRBJ1-2 and V is TRBV29-1; TRBD1 matches at 11 bases. Losses at the gene ends were 1 base for V and 8 bases for J; bases not matched to a gene: 6. This CDR3 comprises 14 residues. Germline V gene data show CDR1 as SQVTM and CDR2 as ANQGSEA. The CDR3 DNA sequence: TGCAGCGTTGAAGGGACAGGGGGCAATAGAGGCTACACCTTC. As protein: CSVEGTGGNRGYTF.

This clonotype has only a few counts. V gene TRBV18 combines with J gene TRBJ2-7; D is unclear. Per germline, CDR1 KGHSH and CDR2 LQKENI. This CDR3 contains 15 residues. Trimming left V 3 bases short and J 1 base short, with 13 bases between. This chain's CDR3 is CASSPQKQPSYEQYF. As DNA, the CDR3 is TGTGCCAGCTCACCTCAGAAACAACCTTCCTACGAGCAGTACTTC.

The chain joins TRBV4-1 to TRBJ1-5; perhaps TRBD1 as D (6 bases). The CDR3 runs to 16 residues. Germline V CDR1 and CDR2: MGHRA, YSYEKL. The V end lost 4 bases, the J end lost 5 bases, and 18 bases lay between the germline ends. The CDR3: CASSPRAGAPDQPQHF. The CDR3, as DNA: TGCGCCAGCAGCCCCCGGGCAGGGGCGCCGGATCAGCCCCAGCATTTT.

The chain employs TRBV6-1 and TRBJ2-1; 10 bases fit TRBD1. Trimming took 5 bases from V and 8 from J; bases not matched to a gene: 15. Germline CDR1 MNHNS, CDR2 SASEGT. The CDR3 has 17 amino acids. CDR3 residues: CASSPNPPGQGSHEQFF. CDR3 DNA sequence: TGTGCCAGCAGTCCCAACCCCCCGGGACAGGGGTCACATGAGCAGTTCTTC.

The chain employs TRBV18 and TRBJ2-7, with 9 nucleotides matching TRBD2. CDR3 length: 18 residues. Germline loops: CDR1 KGHSH, CDR2 LQKENI. The ends lost 6 bases at V and 1 base at J; junction bases unmatched: 16. The DNA for the CDR3 is TGTGCCAGCTCCCCTCTCGAGGGAACTAGCGGGCATTCCTACGAGCAGTACTTC. Protein product: CASSPLEGTSGHSYEQYF.

There are many counts of this clonotype. The J gene is TRBJ1-2, the V gene TRBV9; 10 nucleotides agree with TRBD1. Germline V CDR1 and CDR2: SGDLS, YYNGEE. V lost 0 bases to trimming and J lost 7 bases; unmatched junction nucleotides: 6. The CDR3 is 15 amino acids. CDR3 DNA sequence: TGTGCCAGCAGCGTAGCTAGACAGGGGGCCGGTGGCTACACCTTC. It encodes CASSVARQGAGGYTF.